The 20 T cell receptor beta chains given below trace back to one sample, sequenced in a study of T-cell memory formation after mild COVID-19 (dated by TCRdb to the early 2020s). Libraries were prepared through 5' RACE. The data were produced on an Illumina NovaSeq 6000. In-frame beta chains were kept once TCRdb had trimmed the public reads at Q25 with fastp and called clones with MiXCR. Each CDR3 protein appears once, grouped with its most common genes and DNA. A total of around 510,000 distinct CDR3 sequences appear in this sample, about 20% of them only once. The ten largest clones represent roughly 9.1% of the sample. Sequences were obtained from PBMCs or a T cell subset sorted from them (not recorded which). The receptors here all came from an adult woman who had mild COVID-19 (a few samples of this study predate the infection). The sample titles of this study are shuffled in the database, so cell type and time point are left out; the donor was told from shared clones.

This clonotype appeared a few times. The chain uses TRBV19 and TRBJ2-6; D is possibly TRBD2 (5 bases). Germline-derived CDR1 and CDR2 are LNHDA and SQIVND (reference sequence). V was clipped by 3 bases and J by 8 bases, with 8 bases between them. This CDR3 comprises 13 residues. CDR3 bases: TGTGCCAGTAGTATCGGAGGCCCCAACGTCCTGACTTTC. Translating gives CASSIGGPNVLTF.

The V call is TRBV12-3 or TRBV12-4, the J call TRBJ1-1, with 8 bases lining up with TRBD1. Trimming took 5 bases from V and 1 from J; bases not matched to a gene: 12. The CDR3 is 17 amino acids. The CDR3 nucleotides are TGTGCCAGCAGTCCTCGCGGCAGGGGGCGAAGGAACACTGAAGCTTTCTTT. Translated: CASSPRGRGRRNTEAFF.

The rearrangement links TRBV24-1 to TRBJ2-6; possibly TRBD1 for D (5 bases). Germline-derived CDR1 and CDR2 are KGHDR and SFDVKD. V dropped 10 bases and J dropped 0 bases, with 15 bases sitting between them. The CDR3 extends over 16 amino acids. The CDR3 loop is CATGERSNSGANVLTF. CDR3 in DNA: TGTGCCACAGGGGAACGGAGTAACTCTGGGGCCAACGTCCTGACTTTC.

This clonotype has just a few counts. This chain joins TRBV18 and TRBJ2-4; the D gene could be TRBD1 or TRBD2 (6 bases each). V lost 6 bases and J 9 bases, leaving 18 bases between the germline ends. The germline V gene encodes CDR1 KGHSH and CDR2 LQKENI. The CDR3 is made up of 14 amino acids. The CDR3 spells CASSPGTQEGIQYF. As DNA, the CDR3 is TGTGCCAGCTCTCCCGGGACACAGGAGGGCATTCAGTACTTC.

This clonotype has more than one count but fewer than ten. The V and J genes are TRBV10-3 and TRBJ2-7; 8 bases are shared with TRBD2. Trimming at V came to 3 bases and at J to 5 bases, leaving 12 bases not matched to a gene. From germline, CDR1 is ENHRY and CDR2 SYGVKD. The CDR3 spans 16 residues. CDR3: CAISDSGLARGHEQYF. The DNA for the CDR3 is TGTGCCATCAGTGATTCTGGACTAGCCCGAGGGCACGAGCAGTACTTC.

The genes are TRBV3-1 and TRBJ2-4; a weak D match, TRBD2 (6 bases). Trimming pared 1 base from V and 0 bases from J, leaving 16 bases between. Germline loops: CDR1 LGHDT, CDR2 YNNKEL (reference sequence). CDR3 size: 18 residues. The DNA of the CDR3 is TGTGCCAGCAGCCAAGGGATAGAGAGCGGGCGAGCCAAAAACATTCAGTACTTC. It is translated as CASSQGIESGRAKNIQYF.

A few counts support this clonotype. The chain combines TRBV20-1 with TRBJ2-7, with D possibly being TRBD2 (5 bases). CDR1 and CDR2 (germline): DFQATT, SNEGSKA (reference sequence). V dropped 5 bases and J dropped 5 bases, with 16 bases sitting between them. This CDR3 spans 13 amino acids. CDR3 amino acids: CSADDTFGNEQYF. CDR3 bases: TGCAGTGCTGATGACACGTTCGGGAACGAGCAGTACTTC.

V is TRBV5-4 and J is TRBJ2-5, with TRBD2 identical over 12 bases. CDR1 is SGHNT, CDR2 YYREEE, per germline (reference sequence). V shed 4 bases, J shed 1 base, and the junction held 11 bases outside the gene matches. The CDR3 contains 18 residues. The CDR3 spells CASSQGLAGLMSQETQYF. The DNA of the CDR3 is TGTGCCAGCAGCCAGGGACTAGCGGGCCTAATGTCCCAAGAGACCCAGTACTTC. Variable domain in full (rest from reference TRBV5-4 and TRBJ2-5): ETGVTQSPTHLIKTRGQQVTLRCSSQSGHNTVSWYQQALGQGPQFIFQYYREEENGRGNFPPRFSGLQFPNYSSELNVNALELDDSALYLCASSQGLAGLMSQETQYFGPGTRLLVL.

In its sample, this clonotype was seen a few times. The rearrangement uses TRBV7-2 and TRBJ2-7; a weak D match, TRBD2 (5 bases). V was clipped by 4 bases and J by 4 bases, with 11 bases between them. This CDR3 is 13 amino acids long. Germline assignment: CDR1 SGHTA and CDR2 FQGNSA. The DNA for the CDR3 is TGTGCCAGCAGCTACCTAGCCGTTTACGAGCAGTACTTC. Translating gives CASSYLAVYEQYF.

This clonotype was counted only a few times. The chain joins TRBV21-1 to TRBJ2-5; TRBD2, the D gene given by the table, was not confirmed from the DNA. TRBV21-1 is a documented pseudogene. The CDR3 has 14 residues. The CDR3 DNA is TGTGCCAGCAGCAAAGGCGGGAGGTTGGAGACCCAGTACTTC. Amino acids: CASSKGGRLETQYF.

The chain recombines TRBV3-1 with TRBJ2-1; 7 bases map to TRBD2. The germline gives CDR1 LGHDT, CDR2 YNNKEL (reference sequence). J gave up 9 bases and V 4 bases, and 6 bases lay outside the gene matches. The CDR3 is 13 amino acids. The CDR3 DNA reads TGTGCCAGCAGCCTCTCTGGGGGGGGTGAGCAGTTCTTC. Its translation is CASSLSGGGEQFF.

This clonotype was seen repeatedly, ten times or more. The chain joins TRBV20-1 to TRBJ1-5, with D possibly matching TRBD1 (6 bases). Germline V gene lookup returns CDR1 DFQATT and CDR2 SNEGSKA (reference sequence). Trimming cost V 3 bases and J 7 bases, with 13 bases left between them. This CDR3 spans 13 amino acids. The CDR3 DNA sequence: TGCAGTGCTAGTACAGGGCTAGAGCAGCCCCAGCATTTT. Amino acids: CSASTGLEQPQHF.

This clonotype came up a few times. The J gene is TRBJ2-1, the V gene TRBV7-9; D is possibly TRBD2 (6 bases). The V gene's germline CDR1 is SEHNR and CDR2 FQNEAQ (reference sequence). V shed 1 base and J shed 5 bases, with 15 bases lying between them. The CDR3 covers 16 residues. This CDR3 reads CASSLVRGGVNNEQFF. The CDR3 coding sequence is TGTGCCAGCAGCTTAGTACGAGGCGGGGTGAACAATGAGCAGTTCTTC.

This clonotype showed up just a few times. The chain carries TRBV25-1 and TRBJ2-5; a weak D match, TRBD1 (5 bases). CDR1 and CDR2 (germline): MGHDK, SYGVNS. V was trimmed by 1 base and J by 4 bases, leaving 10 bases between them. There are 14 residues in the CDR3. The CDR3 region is CASSEWGRAETQYF. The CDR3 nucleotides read TGTGCCAGCAGTGAATGGGGCAGGGCAGAGACCCAGTACTTC.

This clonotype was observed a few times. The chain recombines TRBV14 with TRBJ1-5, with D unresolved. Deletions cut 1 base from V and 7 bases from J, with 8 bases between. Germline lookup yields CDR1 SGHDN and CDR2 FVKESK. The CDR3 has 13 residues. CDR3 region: CASSQGLGQPQHF. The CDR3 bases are TGTGCCAGCAGCCAAGGCCTTGGACAGCCCCAGCATTTT.

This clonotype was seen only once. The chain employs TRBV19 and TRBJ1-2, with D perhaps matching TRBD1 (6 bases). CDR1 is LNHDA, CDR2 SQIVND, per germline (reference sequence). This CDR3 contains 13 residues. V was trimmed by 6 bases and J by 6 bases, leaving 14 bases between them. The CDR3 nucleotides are TGTGCCAGTAGCGATAGTTCAGGGGATGGCTACACCTTC. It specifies CASSDSSGDGYTF.

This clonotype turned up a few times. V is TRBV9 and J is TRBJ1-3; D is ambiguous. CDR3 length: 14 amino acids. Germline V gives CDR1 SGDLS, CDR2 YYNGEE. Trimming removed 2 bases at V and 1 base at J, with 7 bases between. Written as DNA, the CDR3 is TGTGCCAGCAGCGTGCCCGGTTCTGGAAACACCATATATTTT. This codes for CASSVPGSGNTIYF.

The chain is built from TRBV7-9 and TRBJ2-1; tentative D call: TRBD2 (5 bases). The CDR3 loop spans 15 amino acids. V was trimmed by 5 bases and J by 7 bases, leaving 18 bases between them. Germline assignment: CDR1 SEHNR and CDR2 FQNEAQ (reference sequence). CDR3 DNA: TGTGCCAGCAGCGTCCCACCGGGGTATTCGAATGAGCAGTTCTTC. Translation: CASSVPPGYSNEQFF.

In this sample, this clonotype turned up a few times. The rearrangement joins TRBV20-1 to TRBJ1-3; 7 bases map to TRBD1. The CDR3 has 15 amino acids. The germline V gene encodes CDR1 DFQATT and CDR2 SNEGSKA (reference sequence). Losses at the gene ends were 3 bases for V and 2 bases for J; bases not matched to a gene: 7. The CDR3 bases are TGCAGTGCTAGTCACAGGGGCTATACTGGAAACACCATATATTTT. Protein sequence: CSASHRGYTGNTIYF.

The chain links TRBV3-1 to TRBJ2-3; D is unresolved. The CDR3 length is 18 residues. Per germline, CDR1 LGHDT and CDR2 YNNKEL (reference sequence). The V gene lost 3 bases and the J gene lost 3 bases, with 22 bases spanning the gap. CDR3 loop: CASSHFPFVGGITDTQYF. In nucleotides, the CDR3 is TGTGCCAGCAGCCACTTCCCCTTCGTGGGTGGTATTACAGATACGCAGTATTTT.